The present T cell receptor beta chain was sequenced within a study of molecular identifiers for immune sequencing clone quantification (dated by TCRdb to the late 2010s). Looking at the study overall: For a replicate experiment, RNA from approximately 20,000 or 100,000 naive CD8 T cells was divided into five aliquots, of which four were sequenced. CD8 T cells were used in a methods study to benchmark molecular-identifier clustering-based TCR repertoire sequencing (MIDCIRS) and TCR RNA copy counting. Results the study describes overall, beyond this receptor: Highly expanded clone sizes could be underestimated because identical TCR molecules may share a barcode. The naive libraries included spiked-in Jurkat TCR RNA (fewer than 11 copies' worth), and this Jurkat TCR RNA is not part of the donor repertoire. Clones above 20 RNA copies held over 98% of molecules in CMV-specific effector cells but under 1% in naive cells. Without barcode sub-clustering, chimeric consensus sequences inflated TCR diversity; chimeras reached as high as 47%. Modeling indicated about 3.1 TCR RNA copies recovered per cell, compared with around 9.8 by digital PCR, which implies a capture efficiency of around 31%. Spiked-in Jurkat TCR RNA equivalent to a single cell was reported to be detectable even among over 800,000 naive CD8 T cells.

Naive CD8 T cell libraries were made from about 20,000 to 1,000,000 sorted cells using 10%, 30% or 50% of purified RNA. On a BD FACSAria II, naive CD8 T cells were FACS-sorted as CD8+CD4-CCR7+CD45RA+ and collected into RLT Plus buffer. Nine to eleven TCR copies' worth of Jurkat RNA were spiked into roughly 17,000-1,100,000 naive CD8 T cell samples to test detection sensitivity. CD8 T cells were enriched using RosetteSep CD8+ T Cell Enrichment Cocktail and Ficoll-Paque, and the enriched cells then underwent ACK red cell lysis. The library was prepared using PCR. Sequenced using a NextSeq 500. Bulk TCR libraries were prepared as previously described, using TCR primers listed in Table S5. The Qiagen AllPrep DNA/RNA kit was used to purify total RNA. Before any analysis, reads coming from multiple sequencing runs of the same library were combined into one pool. Under the source paper's analysis protocol: Only reads with exact TCR constant sequence were kept, trimmed to 150 nt, and grouped by their 12-nt molecular barcodes. Reads inside each barcode group were sub-clustered using a 15% Levenshtein threshold, and a quality-weighted consensus sequence was constructed for each RNA molecule. Non-functional sequences were filtered out, along with any lower-count sequence sitting one edit away from another sequence. On the basis of fitting two negative binomial distributions, barcode sub-clusters with fewer than 20% of the maximum read count were discarded. TCRdb passed the public sequencing reads through fastp at Q25 and MiXCR, retaining productive beta sequences. Entries that share a CDR3 protein sequence are merged under the most common genes and DNA. TCRdb, rather than the study authors, made the V and J calls. The sample yields some 320,000 distinct CDR3 sequences; 24% were counted once. Around 0.76% of the sample is in the top ten clones.

CDR1 and CDR2 are read off the germline V gene as MNHEY and SVGAGI. Inclusive of the bounding cysteine and phenylalanine, the CDR3 is 13 residues long. CDR3 DNA is the only sequence kept; it has 39 bases, read in frame from the first base. V and J are truncated by 3 bases and 6 bases respectively, leaving an intervening sequence of 12 bases. This clonotype was seen at least ten times. The specificity of this receptor is unknown. Qualities for individual bases were not recorded, and no much larger clone is one base off. This clonotype was obtained from a human donor in good health. Some libraries in this study had Jurkat cell RNA spiked in. Input material: naive CD8+ T cells from blood, with Jurkat cell RNA spiked in. The meaning of the sample's cell subset or site label: FACS-sorted CD8+CD4-CCR7+CD45RA+ naive T cells. The receptor chain draws on TRBV6-5 and TRBJ2-7; the D gene may be TRBD1 or TRBD2, since each aligns over 5 bases. The CDR3 here reads CASSYYNGGEQYF. The DNA is as follows: TGTGCCAGCAGTTATTATAATGGGGGCGAGCAGTACTTC.